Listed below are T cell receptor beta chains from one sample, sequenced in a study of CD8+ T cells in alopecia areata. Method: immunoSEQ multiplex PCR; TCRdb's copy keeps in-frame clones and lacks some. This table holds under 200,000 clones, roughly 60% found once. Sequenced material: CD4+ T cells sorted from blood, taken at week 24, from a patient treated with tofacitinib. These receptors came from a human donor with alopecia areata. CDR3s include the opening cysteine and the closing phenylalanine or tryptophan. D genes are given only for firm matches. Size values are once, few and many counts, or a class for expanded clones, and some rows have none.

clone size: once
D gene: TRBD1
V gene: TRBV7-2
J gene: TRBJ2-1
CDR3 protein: CASSSTGQFNEQFF
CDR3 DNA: TGTGCCAGCAGCTCAACGGGACAGTTCAATGAGCAGTTCTTC

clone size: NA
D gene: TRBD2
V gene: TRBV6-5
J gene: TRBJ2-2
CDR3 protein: CASSLGGTGELFF
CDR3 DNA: TGTGCCAGCAGTCTCGGGGGGACCGGGGAGCTGTTTTTT

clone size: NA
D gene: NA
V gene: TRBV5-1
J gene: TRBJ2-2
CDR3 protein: CASSPLRAGELFF
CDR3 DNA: TGCGCCAGCAGCCCCCTCAGGGCCGGGGAGCTGTTTTTT

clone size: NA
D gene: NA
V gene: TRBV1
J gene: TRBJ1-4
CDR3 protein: CTSSLRGVATNEKLFF
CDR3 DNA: TGCACCAGCAGCCTCAGGGGGGTGGCTACTAATGAAAAACTGTTTTTT

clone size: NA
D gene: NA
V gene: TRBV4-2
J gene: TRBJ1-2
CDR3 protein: CASSQQGSRSNYGYTF
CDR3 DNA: TGTGCCAGCAGCCAACAGGGATCCCGATCTAACTATGGCTACACCTTC

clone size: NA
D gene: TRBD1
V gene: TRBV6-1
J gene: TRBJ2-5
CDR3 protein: CASRNDPGTGETQYF
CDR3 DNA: TGTGCCAGCAGGAACGACCCTGGGACAGGAGAGACCCAGTACTTC

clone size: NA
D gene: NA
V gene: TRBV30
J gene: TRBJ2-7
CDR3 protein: CAWSLNPGPYEQYF
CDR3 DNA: TGTGCCTGGAGTCTAAATCCGGGGCCCTACGAGCAGTACTTC

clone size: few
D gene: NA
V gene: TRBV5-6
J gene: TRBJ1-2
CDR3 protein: CASSLGNPLGGYTF
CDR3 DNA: TGTGCCAGCAGCTTGGGAAACCCACTGGGAGGCTACACCTTC

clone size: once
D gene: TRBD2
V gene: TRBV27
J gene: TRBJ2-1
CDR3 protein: CASSRLAGGTYNEQFF
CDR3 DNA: TGTGCCAGCAGTAGACTAGCGGGGGGTACCTACAATGAGCAGTTCTTC

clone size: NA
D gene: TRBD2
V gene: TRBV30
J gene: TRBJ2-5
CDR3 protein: CAWSRKGLEGVTQYF
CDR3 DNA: TGTGCCTGGAGTCGTAAGGGACTAGAAGGTGTGACCCAGTACTTC

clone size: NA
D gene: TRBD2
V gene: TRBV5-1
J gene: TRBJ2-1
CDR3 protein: CASNSLAGEGNEQFF
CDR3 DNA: TGCGCCAGCAACTCACTAGCGGGGGAGGGTAATGAGCAGTTCTTC

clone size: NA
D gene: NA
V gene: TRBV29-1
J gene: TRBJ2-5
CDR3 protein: CSVVGGQAQETQYF
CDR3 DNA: TGCAGCGTTGTAGGTGGGCAGGCCCAAGAGACCCAGTACTTC

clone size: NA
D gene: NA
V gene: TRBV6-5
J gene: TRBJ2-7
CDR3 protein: CASSNRASYEQYF
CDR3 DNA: TGTGCCAGCAGTAACCGGGCCTCCTACGAGCAGTACTTC

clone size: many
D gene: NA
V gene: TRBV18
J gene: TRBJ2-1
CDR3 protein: CASSPTGNNEQFF
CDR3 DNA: TGTGCCAGCTCACCGACTGGAAACAATGAGCAGTTCTTC

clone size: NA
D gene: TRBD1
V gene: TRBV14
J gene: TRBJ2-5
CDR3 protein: CASSPRTGGRETQYF
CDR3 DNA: TGTGCCAGCAGCCCACGGACAGGGGGAAGAGAGACCCAGTACTTC

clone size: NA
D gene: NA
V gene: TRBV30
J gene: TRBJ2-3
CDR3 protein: CASSRGRADTQYF
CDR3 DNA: TGTGCCTCTTCCCGGGGCCGCGCAGATACGCAGTATTTT

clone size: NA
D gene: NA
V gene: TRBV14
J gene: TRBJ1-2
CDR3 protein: CASSPRTAGSYTF
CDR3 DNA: TGTGCCAGCAGCCCGCGGACCGCCGGGAGCTACACCTTC

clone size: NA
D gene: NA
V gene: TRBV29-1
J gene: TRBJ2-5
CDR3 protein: CSVGGGAKETQYF
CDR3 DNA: TGCAGCGTTGGTGGGGGGGCAAAAGAGACCCAGTACTTC

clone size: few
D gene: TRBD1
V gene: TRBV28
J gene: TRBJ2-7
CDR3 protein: CASRTGTGSYEQYF
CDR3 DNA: TGTGCCAGCAGGACCGGGACAGGGTCCTACGAGCAGTACTTC

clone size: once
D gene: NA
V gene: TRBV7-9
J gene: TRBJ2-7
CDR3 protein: CASSSDRGYEQYF
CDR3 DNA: TGTGCCAGCAGTTCGGACAGAGGCTACGAGCAGTACTTC

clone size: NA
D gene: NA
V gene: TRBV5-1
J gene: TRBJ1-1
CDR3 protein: CASRQGSEAFF
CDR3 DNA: TGCGCCAGCAGGCAGGGGAGTGAAGCTTTCTTT

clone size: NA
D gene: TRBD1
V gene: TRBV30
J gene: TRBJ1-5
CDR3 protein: CAWTHRGNQPQHF
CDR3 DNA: TGTGCCTGGACTCACAGGGGGAATCAGCCCCAGCATTTT

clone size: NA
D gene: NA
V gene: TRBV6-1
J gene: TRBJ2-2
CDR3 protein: CATRQNTGELFF
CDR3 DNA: TGTGCCACCCGACAAAACACCGGGGAGCTGTTTTTT

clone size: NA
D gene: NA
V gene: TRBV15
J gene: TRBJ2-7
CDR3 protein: CATSRGGGEAFYEQYF
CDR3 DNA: TGTGCCACCAGCAGAGGAGGAGGGGAGGCCTTCTACGAGCAGTACTTC

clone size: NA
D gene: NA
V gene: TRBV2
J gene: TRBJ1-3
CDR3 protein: CASSPRTVGNTIYF
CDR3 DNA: TGTGCCAGCAGCCCCAGGACAGTTGGAAACACCATATATTTT

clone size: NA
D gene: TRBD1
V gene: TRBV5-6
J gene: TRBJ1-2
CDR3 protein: CASSLPTGSGGYTF
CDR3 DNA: TGTGCCAGCAGCTTGCCGACAGGGAGTGGCGGCTACACCTTC

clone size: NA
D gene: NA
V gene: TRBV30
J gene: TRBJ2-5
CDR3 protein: CAWSTSQETQYF
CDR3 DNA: TGTGCCTGGAGCACATCCCAAGAGACCCAGTACTTC

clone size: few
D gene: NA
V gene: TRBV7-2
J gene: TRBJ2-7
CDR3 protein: CASSTSYASGEQYF
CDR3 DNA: TGTGCCAGCAGCACTAGCTATGCATCAGGGGAGCAGTACTTC

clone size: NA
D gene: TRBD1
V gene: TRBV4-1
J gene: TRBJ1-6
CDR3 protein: CASSQDGDRDLSSYNSPLHF
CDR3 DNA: TGCGCCAGCAGCCAAGACGGGGACAGGGACTTAAGCTCCTATAATTCACCCCTCCACTTT

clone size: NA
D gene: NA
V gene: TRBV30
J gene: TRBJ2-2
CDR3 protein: CAWSGGVDGELFF
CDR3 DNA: TGTGCCTGGAGTGGCGGGGTGGACGGGGAGCTGTTTTTT

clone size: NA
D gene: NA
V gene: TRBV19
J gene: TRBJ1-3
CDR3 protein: CASSLRRTASGNTIYF
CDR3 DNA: TGTGCCAGTAGTTTAAGGCGGACGGCTTCTGGAAACACCATATATTTT

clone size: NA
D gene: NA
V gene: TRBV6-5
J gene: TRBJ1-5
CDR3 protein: CATSDISNQPQHF
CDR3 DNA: TGTGCCACCTCGGACATTAGCAATCAGCCCCAGCATTTT

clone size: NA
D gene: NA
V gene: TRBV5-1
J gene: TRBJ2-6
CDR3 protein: CASSLEGAGANVLTF
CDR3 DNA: TGCGCCAGCAGCTTGGAGGGGGCTGGGGCCAACGTCCTGACTTTC

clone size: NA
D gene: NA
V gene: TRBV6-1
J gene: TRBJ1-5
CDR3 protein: CASREDGSLNQPQHF
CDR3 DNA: TGTGCCAGCAGGGAAGATGGGAGTCTCAATCAGCCCCAGCATTTT

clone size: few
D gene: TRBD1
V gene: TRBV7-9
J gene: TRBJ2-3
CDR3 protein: CASSLERGGSTDTQYF
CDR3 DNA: TGTGCCAGCAGCTTAGAACGAGGGGGCAGCACAGATACGCAGTATTTT

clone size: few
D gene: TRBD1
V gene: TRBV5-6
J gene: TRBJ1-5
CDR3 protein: CASSRRQGMDQPQHF
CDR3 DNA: TGTGCCAGCAGCCGTAGACAGGGTATGGATCAGCCCCAGCATTTT

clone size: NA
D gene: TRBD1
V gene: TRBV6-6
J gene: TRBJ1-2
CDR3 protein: CASSPRQGWDYGYTF
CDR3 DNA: TGTGCCAGCAGTCCCCGACAGGGATGGGACTATGGCTACACCTTC

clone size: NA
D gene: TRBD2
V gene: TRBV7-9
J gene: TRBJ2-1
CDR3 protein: CASTKTNSGGIYEQFF
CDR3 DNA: TGTGCCAGCACGAAAACAAATAGCGGGGGCATATATGAGCAGTTCTTC

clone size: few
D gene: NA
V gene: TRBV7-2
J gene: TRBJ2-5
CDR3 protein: CASNLRPQETQYF
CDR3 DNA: TGTGCCAGCAACCTAAGACCGCAAGAGACCCAGTACTTC

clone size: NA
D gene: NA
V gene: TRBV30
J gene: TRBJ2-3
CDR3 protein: CARRGRASTDTQYF
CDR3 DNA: TGTGCCCGCAGAGGCAGGGCTTCCACAGATACGCAGTATTTT

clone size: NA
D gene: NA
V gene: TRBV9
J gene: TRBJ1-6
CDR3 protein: CASSVSWGNSPLHF
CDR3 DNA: TGTGCCAGCAGCGTTTCCTGGGGTAATTCACCCCTCCACTTT

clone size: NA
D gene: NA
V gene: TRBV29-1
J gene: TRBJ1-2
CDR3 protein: CSVQRDRGNYGYTF
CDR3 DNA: TGCAGCGTCCAGAGGGACCGTGGGAACTATGGCTACACCTTC

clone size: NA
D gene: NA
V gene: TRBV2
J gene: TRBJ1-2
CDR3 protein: CASSRGLDDGYTF
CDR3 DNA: TGTGCCAGCAGTCGGGGCTTGGACGACGGCTACACCTTC

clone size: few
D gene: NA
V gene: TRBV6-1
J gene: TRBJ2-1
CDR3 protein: CASSEWGASSYNEQFF
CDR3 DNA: TGTGCCAGCAGTGAGTGGGGAGCTTCCTCCTACAATGAGCAGTTCTTC